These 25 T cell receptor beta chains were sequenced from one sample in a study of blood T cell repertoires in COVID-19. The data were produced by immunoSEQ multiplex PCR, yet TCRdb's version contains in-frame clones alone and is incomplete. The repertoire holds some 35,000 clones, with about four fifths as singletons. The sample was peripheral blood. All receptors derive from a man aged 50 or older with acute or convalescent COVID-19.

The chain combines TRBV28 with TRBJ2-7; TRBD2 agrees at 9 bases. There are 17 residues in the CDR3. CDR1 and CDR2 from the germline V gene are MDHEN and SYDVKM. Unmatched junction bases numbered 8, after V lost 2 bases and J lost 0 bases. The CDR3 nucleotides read TGTGCCAGCAGTTTACGGGGACTAGCTGAAAGCTCCTACGAGCAGTACTTC. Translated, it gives CASSLRGLAESSYEQYF.

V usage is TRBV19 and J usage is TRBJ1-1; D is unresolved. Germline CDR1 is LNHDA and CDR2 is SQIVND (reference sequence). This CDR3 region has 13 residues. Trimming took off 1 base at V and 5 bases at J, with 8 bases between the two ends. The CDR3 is CASSIVSETEAFF. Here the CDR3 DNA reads TGTGCCAGTAGTATAGTCAGCGAGACTGAAGCTTTCTTT.

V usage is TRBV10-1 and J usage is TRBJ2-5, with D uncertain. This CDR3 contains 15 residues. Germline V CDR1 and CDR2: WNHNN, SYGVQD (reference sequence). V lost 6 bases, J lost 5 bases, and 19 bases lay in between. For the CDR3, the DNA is TGCGCCAGCAGGGGTCCCGTGGCCAGGTGGGAGACCCAGTACTTC. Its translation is CASRGPVARWETQYF.

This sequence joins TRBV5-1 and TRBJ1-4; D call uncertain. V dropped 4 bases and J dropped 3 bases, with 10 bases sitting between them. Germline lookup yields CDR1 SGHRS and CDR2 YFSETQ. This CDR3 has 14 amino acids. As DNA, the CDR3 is TGCGCCAGCAGCGCTGACAATTCTAATGAAAAACTGTTTTTT. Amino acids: CASSADNSNEKLFF.

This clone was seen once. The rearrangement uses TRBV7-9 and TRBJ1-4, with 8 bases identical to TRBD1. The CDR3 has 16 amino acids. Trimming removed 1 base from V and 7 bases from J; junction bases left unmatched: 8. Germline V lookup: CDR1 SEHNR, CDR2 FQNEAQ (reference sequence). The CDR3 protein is CASSLVKDRVGEKLFF. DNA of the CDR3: TGTGCCAGCAGCTTAGTAAAGGACAGGGTCGGTGAAAAACTGTTTTTT.

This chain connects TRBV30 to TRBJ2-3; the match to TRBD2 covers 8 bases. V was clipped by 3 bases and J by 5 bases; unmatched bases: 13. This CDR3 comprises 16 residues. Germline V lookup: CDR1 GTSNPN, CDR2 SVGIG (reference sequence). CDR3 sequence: CAWSRSGGVFGDTQYF. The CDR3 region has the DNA TGTGCCTGGAGCCGAAGCGGGGGCGTTTTTGGAGATACGCAGTATTTT.

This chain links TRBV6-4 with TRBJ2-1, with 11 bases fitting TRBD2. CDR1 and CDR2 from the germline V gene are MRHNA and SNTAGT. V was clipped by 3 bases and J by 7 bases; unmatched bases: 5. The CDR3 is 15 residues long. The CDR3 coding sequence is TGTGCCAGCAGTGAACTAGCGGGAGTTCAGAATGAGCAGTTCTTC. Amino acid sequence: CASSELAGVQNEQFF.

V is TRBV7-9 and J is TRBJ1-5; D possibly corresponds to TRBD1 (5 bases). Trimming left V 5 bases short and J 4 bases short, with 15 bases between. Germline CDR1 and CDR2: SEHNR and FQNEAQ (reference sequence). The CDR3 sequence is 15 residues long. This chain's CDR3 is CASSEDGPGNQPQHF. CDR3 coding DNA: TGTGCCAGCAGCGAGGACGGGCCAGGGAATCAGCCCCAGCATTTT.

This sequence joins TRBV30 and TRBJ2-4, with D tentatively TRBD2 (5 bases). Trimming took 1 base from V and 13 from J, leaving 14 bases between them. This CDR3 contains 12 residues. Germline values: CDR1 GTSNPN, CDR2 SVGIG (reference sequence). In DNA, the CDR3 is TGTGCCTGGAGTGAGCCGGGGTTCCTCCAGTACTTC. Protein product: CAWSEPGFLQYF.

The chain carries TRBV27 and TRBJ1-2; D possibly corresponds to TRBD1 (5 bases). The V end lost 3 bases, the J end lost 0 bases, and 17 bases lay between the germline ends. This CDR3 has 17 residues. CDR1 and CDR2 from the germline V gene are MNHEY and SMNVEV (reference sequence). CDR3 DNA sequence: TGTGCCAGCAGTTTGAGGCTGTCGGGACTGTCTAACTATGGCTACACCTTC. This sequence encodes CASSLRLSGLSNYGYTF.

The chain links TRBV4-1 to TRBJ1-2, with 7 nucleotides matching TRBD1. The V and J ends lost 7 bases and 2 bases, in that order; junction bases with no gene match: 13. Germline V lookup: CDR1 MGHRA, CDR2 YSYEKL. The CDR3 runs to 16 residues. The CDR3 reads CASKTGTAQLNYGYTF. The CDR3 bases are TGCGCCAGCAAGACTGGGACAGCTCAATTAAACTATGGCTACACCTTC.

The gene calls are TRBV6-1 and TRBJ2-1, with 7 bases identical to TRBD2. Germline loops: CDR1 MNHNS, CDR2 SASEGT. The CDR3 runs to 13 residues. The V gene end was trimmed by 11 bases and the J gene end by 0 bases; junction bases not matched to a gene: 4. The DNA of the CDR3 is TGTGCCGTCGGCGGGAGCTCCTACAATGAGCAGTTCTTC. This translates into CAVGGSSYNEQFF.

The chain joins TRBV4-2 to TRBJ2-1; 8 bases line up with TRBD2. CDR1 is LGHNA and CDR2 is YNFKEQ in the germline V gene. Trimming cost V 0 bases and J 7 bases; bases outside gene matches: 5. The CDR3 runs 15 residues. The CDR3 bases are TGTGCCAGCAGCCAAGAACCACTAGCGGTGAATGAGCAGTTCTTC. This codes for CASSQEPLAVNEQFF.

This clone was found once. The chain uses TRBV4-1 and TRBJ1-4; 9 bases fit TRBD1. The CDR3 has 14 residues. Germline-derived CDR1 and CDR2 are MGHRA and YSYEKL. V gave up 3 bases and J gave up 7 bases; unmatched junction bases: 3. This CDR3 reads CASSHGQGTEKLFF. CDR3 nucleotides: TGCGCCAGCAGCCATGGACAGGGGACTGAAAAACTGTTTTTT.

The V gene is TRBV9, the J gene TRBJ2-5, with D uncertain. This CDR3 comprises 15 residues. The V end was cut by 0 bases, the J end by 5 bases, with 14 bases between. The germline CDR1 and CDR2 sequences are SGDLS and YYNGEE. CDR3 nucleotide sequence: TGTGCCAGCAGCGTAGACCTGAGTCTCGGGGAGACCCAGTACTTC. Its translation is CASSVDLSLGETQYF.

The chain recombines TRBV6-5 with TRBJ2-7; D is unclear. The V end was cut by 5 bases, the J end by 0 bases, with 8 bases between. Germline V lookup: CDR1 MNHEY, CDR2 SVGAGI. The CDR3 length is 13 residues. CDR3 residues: CASSPRSSYEQYF. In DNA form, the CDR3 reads TGTGCCAGCAGTCCTCGGAGCTCCTACGAGCAGTACTTC.

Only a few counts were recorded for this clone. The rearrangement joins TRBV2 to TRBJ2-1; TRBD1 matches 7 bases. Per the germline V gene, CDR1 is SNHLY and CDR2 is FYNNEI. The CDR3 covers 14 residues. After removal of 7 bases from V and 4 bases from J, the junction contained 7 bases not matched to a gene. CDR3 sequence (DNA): TGTGCCAGCAACCGGGACAGTCGGTACAATGAGCAGTTCTTC. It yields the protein CASNRDSRYNEQFF.

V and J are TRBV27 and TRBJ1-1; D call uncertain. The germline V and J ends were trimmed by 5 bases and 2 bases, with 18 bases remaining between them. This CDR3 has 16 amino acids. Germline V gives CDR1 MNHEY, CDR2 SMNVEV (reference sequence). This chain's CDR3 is CASSPWTPRDNTEAFF. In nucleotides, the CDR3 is TGTGCCAGCAGTCCATGGACCCCCCGGGATAACACTGAAGCTTTCTTT.

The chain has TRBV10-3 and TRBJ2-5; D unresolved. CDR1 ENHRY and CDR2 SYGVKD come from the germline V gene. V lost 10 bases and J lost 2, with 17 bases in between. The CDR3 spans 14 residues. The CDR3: CATGSVQGQETQYF. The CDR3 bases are TGTGCCACCGGGTCAGTACAAGGTCAAGAGACCCAGTACTTC.

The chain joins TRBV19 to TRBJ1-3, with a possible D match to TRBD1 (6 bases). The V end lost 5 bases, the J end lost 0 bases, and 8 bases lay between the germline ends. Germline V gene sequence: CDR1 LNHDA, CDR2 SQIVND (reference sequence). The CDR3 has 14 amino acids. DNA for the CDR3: TGTGCCAGTAGTTCGGGACACTCTGGAAACACCATATATTTT. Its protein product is CASSSGHSGNTIYF.

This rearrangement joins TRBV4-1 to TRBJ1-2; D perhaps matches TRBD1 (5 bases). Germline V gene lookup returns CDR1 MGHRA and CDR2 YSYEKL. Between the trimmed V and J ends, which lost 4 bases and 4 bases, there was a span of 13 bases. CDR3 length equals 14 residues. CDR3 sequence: CASSLFLQAYGYTF. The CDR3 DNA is TGCGCCAGCAGCCTTTTTTTACAGGCCTATGGCTACACCTTC.

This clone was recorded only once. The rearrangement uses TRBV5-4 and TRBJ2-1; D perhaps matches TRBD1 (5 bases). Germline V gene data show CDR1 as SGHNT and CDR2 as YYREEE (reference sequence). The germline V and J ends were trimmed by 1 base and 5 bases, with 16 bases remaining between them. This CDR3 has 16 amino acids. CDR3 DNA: TGTGCCAGCAGCTTGCCCTTAGGGGCGCAGGACAATGAGCAGTTCTTC. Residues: CASSLPLGAQDNEQFF.

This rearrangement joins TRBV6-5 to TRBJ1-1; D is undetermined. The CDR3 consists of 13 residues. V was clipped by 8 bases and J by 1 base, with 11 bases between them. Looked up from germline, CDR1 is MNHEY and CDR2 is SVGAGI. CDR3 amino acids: CASSQPGNTEAFF. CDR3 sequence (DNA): TGTGCCAGCTCACAGCCAGGGAACACTGAAGCTTTCTTT.

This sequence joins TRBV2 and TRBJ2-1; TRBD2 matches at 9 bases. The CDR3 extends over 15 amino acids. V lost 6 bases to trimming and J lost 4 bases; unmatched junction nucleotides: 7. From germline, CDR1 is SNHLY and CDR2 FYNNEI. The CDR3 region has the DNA TGTGCCAGCAGGGCCGGGACTAGCAATTACAATGAGCAGTTCTTC. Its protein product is CASRAGTSNYNEQFF.

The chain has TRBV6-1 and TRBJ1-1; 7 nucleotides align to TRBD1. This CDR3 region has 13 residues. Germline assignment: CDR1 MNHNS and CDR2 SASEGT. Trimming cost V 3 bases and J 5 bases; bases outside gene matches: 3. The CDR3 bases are TGTGCCAGCAGTGACGACAGGGAGACTGAAGCTTTCTTT. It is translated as CASSDDRETEAFF.